The present entry profiles one T cell receptor (beta chain) with its context. This entry is derived from a study of blood T cell repertoires in COVID-19. On the study more broadly: Acute-phase and convalescent COVID-19 samples originated in the United States, Italy and Spain.

Per the study methods: Estimation of nucleated cell counts was performed using reference gene primer amplification. TCRdb's copy holds only in-frame clones and misses some; the assay was immunoSEQ multiplex PCR. That table gives V, J and clone size, and the DNA gave D and trimming. The sample holds over 95,000 clones, around 81% seen once. The CDR3 sequence is 15 residues long. The V gene's germline CDR1 is SEHNR and CDR2 FQNEAQ (reference sequence). The J segment lost 8 bases and the V segment lost 5 bases, leaving 14 bases of the junction unmatched. V usage is TRBV7-9 and J usage is TRBJ1-2; 7 positions match TRBD1. The clonotype was recovered from a human donor in a cohort sampled during active COVID-19. The sequenced sample was peripheral blood. The CDR3 reads CASSGTGAGGRGYTF. The CDR3 DNA sequence: TGTGCCAGCAGCGGAACTGGGGCAGGGGGTAGGGGCTACACCTTC.